Following are 25 T cell receptor beta chains from one sample sequenced in a study of cytomegalovirus exposure and HLA in healthy donors. PCR used 60 Vbeta primers and 13 Jbeta primers. TCRdb keeps only in-frame clones here, not all; method: immunoSEQ multiplex PCR. Here the sample spans 150,000 or so clones, about two thirds being singletons. Sequenced material: PBMCs. The source is a young woman in good health and CMV-seronegative.

This clone was detected only once. The chain recombines TRBV4-3 with TRBJ1-6; 9 nucleotides agree with TRBD1. The ends lost 3 bases at V and 10 bases at J; junction bases unmatched: 4. The CDR3 runs 14 residues. Germline CDR1 and CDR2: LGHNA and YSLEER. CDR3 in DNA: TGCGCCAGCAGCCACCCCGGACAGGGGTCACCCCTCCACTTT. As protein: CASSHPGQGSPLHF.

The chain links TRBV2 to TRBJ1-1; possibly TRBD1 for D (5 bases). V gave up 4 bases and J gave up 1 base, with 10 bases separating them. The CDR3 totals 14 residues. The germline V gene encodes CDR1 SNHLY and CDR2 FYNNEI. CDR3 region: CASSGTGGNTEAFF. The CDR3 bases are TGTGCCAGCAGTGGTACAGGCGGGAACACTGAAGCTTTCTTT.

The chain uses TRBV6-1 and TRBJ2-4; TRBD2 aligns across 9 bases. Germline V gene data show CDR1 as MNHNS and CDR2 as SASEGT. CDR3 length equals 13 residues. Trimming removed 10 bases from V and 8 bases from J; junction bases left unmatched: 9. The CDR3 nucleotides are TGTGCCACCCGAGCGGGAGGCGTTGACATTCAGTACTTC. Its protein is CATRAGGVDIQYF.

CDR3 residues: CASSLWGLSGNTIYF. The CDR3 DNA reads as TGTGCCAGCAGCTTGTGGGGGCTCTCTGGAAACACCATATATTTT. The chain carries TRBV11-2 and TRBJ1-3, with D perhaps TRBD1 (6 bases). CDR1 is SGHAT, CDR2 FQNNGV, per germline. V dropped 3 bases and J dropped 0 bases, with 9 bases sitting between them. The CDR3 length is 15 residues.

The CDR3 protein is CASRGTGELFF. In nucleotides, the CDR3 is TGTGCCAGCCGAGGGACCGGGGAGCTGTTTTTT. V usage is TRBV27 and J usage is TRBJ2-2; TRBD2 is a possible D gene (5 bases). Germline V gene data show CDR1 as MNHEY and CDR2 as SMNVEV (reference sequence). The length of the CDR3 is 11 residues. V gave up 8 bases and J gave up 5 bases, with 6 bases separating them.

This clone was observed a few times. The rearrangement joins TRBV2 to TRBJ2-5; D might be TRBD2 (5 bases). V gave up 7 bases and J gave up 5 bases, with 14 bases separating them. This CDR3 is 13 amino acids long. The germline V gene encodes CDR1 SNHLY and CDR2 FYNNEI. The CDR3 sequence is CASTRGFRETQYF. CDR3 coding DNA: TGTGCCAGCACTCGAGGGTTTCGGGAGACCCAGTACTTC.

As regards this clone: Other DNA variants within this sample encode the same CDR3. J is TRBJ2-5 and V is TRBV19, with TRBD2 matching over 8 bases. V lost 6 bases, J lost 4 bases, and 10 bases stayed unmatched. The CDR3 has 15 residues. Germline values: CDR1 LNHDA, CDR2 SQIVND (reference sequence). CDR3 protein: CASSLTSGAGETQYF. CDR3 sequence (DNA): TGTGCCAGTAGCCTTACTAGCGGAGCAGGAGAGACCCAGTACTTC.

The chain uses TRBV5-4 and TRBJ2-1, with 7 bases fitting TRBD2. Germline assignment: CDR1 SGHNT and CDR2 YYREEE (reference sequence). The CDR3 is made up of 16 amino acids. Trimming at V came to 4 bases and at J to 0 bases, leaving 7 bases not matched to a gene. The CDR3 region has the DNA TGTGCCAGCAGCGCCGGGACTACCTTCTCCTACAATGAGCAGTTCTTC. This codes for CASSAGTTFSYNEQFF.

V and J are TRBV19 and TRBJ2-7; the D gene is possibly TRBD1 (5 bases). Germline CDR1 reads LNHDA; CDR2 reads SQIVND (reference sequence). V dropped 4 bases and J dropped 1 base, with 11 bases sitting between them. The length of the CDR3 is 14 residues. The DNA of the CDR3 is TGTGCCAGTAGTAAGACAGCCGATTCCTACGAGCAGTACTTC. This gives the protein CASSKTADSYEQYF.

The chain is built from TRBV18 and TRBJ2-5, with 7 bases aligning to TRBD1. CDR1 and CDR2 (germline): KGHSH, LQKENI. The CDR3 runs 14 residues. Germline trimming cut 4 bases from V and 2 bases from J; bases unmatched to any gene: 4. In nucleotides, the CDR3 is TGTGCCAGCTCACGACAGGGACCTCAAGAGACCCAGTACTTC. This sequence encodes CASSRQGPQETQYF.

This sequence joins TRBV2 and TRBJ2-5; 7 bases are a match to TRBD1. From germline, CDR1 is SNHLY and CDR2 FYNNEI. This CDR3 contains 14 residues. V dropped 8 bases and J dropped 3; count of bases not matched to a gene: 9. The CDR3 nucleotides are TGTGCCAGCGGAGATACAGGGGTCGAAGAGACCCAGTACTTC. It yields the protein CASGDTGVEETQYF.

The chain couples TRBV5-1 to TRBJ2-1; 12 nucleotides match TRBD2. The J segment lost 10 bases and the V segment lost 4 bases, leaving 9 bases of the junction unmatched. CDR1 and CDR2 from the germline V gene are SGHRS and YFSETQ. This CDR3 region has 15 residues. CDR3 protein: CASSIGLAGFWEQFF. As DNA, the CDR3 is TGCGCCAGCAGCATAGGACTAGCGGGATTTTGGGAGCAGTTCTTC.

The chain combines TRBV5-6 with TRBJ1-5; TRBD1 matches at 7 bases. V gave up 4 bases and J gave up 4 bases; unmatched junction bases: 5. The germline V gene encodes CDR1 SGHDT and CDR2 YYEEEE. CDR3 length: 14 amino acids. The DNA of the CDR3 is TGTGCCAGCAGCGACGGGACAGCTAATCAGCCCCAGCATTTT. It is translated as CASSDGTANQPQHF.

J is TRBJ2-7 and V is TRBV5-4; 7 bases are a match to TRBD2. V dropped 3 bases and J dropped 1; count of bases not matched to a gene: 4. The CDR3 spans 14 residues. Germline V CDR1 and CDR2: SGHNT, YYREEE (reference sequence). CDR3 coding DNA: TGTGCCAGCAGCTGGGGCGGGAGTTCCTACGAGCAGTACGTC. It translates to CASSWGGSSYEQYV.

The V gene is TRBV5-6, the J gene TRBJ2-7, with 10 positions matching TRBD2. CDR1 SGHDT and CDR2 YYEEEE come from the germline V gene. The CDR3 spans 15 residues. J lost 7 bases, V lost 3 bases, and 10 bases had no gene match. The DNA of the CDR3 is TGTGCCAGCAGCTACACAGCGGGAGGGCCGGAAGAGCAGTACGTC. Residues: CASSYTAGGPEEQYV.

Turning to this clone: The junction differs from germline at one of its ends, possibly a read error. The chain combines TRBV7-9 with TRBJ2-5, with D possibly being TRBD2 (5 bases). Looked up from germline, CDR1 is SEHNR and CDR2 is FQNEAQ (reference sequence). The CDR3 has 17 amino acids. The CDR3 region is CSSSLWRPSGIQETQYF. As DNA, the CDR3 is TGTTCCAGCAGCTTATGGAGGCCCTCAGGTATTCAAGAGACCCAGTACTTC.

This chain links TRBV6-4 with TRBJ2-2, with D maybe TRBD1 (5 bases). The CDR3 sequence is 18 residues long. V lost 3 bases, J lost 2 bases, and 19 bases lay in between. Germline V gives CDR1 MRHNA, CDR2 SNTAGT. CDR3 sequence reads: CASSESKTDFFNTGELFF. The CDR3 bases are TGTGCCAGCAGTGAGAGTAAGACAGACTTCTTTAACACCGGGGAGCTGTTTTTT.

The chain uses TRBV5-6 and TRBJ2-1; 8 bases align to TRBD1. With V trimmed by 4 bases and J by 2 bases, 5 bases remained unmatched. The CDR3 runs 15 residues. The germline gives CDR1 SGHDT, CDR2 YYEEEE. The CDR3 DNA sequence: TGTGCCAGCAGCCCCGGGACAGGTGCCTACAATGAGCAGTTCTTC. This codes for CASSPGTGAYNEQFF.

The rearrangement uses TRBV7-9 and TRBJ2-7, with 10 bases lining up with TRBD1. The CDR3 runs 15 residues. Trimming removed 4 bases from V and 5 bases from J; junction bases left unmatched: 8. CDR1 is SEHNR and CDR2 is FQNEAQ in the germline V gene (reference sequence). The CDR3 is CASSSRGTGVNEQYF. The DNA for the CDR3 is TGTGCCAGCAGCTCACGAGGGACAGGGGTAAACGAGCAGTACTTC.

This clone was counted a single time. The chain links TRBV5-5 to TRBJ2-5; TRBD2 aligns across 7 bases. Germline CDR1 reads SGHKS; CDR2 reads YYEKEE (reference sequence). The CDR3 runs to 15 residues. V was clipped by 4 bases and J by 5 bases; unmatched bases: 11. The CDR3 spells CASSVTAGSVETQYF. CDR3 bases: TGTGCCAGCAGCGTAACAGCGGGGTCGGTTGAGACCCAGTACTTC.

This chain links TRBV4-3 with TRBJ2-7; the D is unclear. The germline CDR1 and CDR2 sequences are LGHNA and YSLEER. The V end was cut by 0 bases, the J end by 0 bases, with 9 bases between. The CDR3 is 15 amino acids. DNA for the CDR3: TGCGCCAGCAGCCAAGATCTCGGGTCCTCCTACGAGCAGTACGTC. It translates to CASSQDLGSSYEQYV.

This clone appeared a few times. The rearrangement uses TRBV4-2 and TRBJ2-2; a possible D gene is TRBD1 (6 bases). The germline V and J ends were trimmed by 2 bases and 5 bases, with 9 bases remaining between them. Germline V CDR1 and CDR2: LGHNA, YNFKEQ. This CDR3 spans 14 amino acids. The CDR3 nucleotides read TGTGCCAGCAGCCAACAAACAGGGACCGGGGAGCTGTTTTTT. It translates to CASSQQTGTGELFF.

This clone was counted a single time. J is TRBJ1-1 and V is TRBV18; no clear D. Germline CDR1 KGHSH, CDR2 LQKENI. V shed 3 bases and J shed 0 bases, with 11 bases lying between them. The CDR3 has 15 amino acids. CDR3 region: CASSPQEELNTEAFF. In DNA, the CDR3 is TGTGCCAGCTCACCCCAGGAGGAGCTGAACACTGAAGCTTTCTTT.

This clone appeared a few times. The gene calls are TRBV4-3 and TRBJ1-1, with D hard to call. The CDR3 sequence is 13 residues long. CDR1 LGHNA and CDR2 YSLEER come from the germline V gene. V lost 3 bases, J lost 8 bases, and 13 bases lay in between. CDR3 residues: CASSHREAREAFF. The CDR3 nucleotides read TGCGCCAGCAGCCACCGTGAGGCTCGGGAAGCTTTCTTT.

In this sample, this clone turned up once. The chain is built from TRBV14 and TRBJ1-5, with TRBD1 as a possible D gene (6 bases). There are 17 residues in the CDR3. Germline V CDR1 and CDR2: SGHDN, FVKESK. Trimming removed 8 bases from V and 7 bases from J, with 27 bases in between. The DNA for the CDR3 is TGTGCCAGCGACGATTGTAACGGGACGGTTGGGGGCCAGCCCCAGCATTTT. Residues: CASDDCNGTVGGQPQHF.